The T cell receptor beta chain under discussion was sequenced for a study of STAT5B mutations in CD4+ large granular lymphocyte leukemia (dated by TCRdb to between 2020 and 2023). In terms of the full investigation: Among healthy controls, the CDR3 'QG' motif was associated with a particular HLA allele. The purity of purified fractions was confirmed by flow cytometry on FACSCanto II or FACSVerse to exceed 95% among lymphocytes. The study compared the TCRbeta repertoires of patients with CD4+ T-cell large granular lymphocyte leukemia against the TCRbeta repertoires of healthy blood donors. Points the paper makes about the study in general: The data were not HLA-matched, and the relatively small sample size could explain the higher clonality seen in CD4+ compared with CD8+ T-LGLL. Enrichment of TRBV06-family usage was observed among the top patient clones (8/27) relative to healthy controls (2/35). Each patient's main leukemic clonotypes were private, but approximately 23% of these clonotypes showed up at low frequency in the non-leukemic repertoires of other patients. Greater clonality appeared to be present in CD4-sorted patient repertoires than in healthy CD4+ repertoires, and the difference was retained after the putative leukemic clones were removed.

As to this clone: The antigen it binds to is not known. No base-level quality is on record; no much larger clone is a single base apart.

Healthy controls were 37 blood donors whose buffy coats came from the Finnish Red Cross blood service. All TCR-sequenced material derived from peripheral blood: patient blood samples and healthy donor buffy coats. Peripheral blood mononuclear cells were isolated by Ficoll-Hypaque gradient centrifugation. CD4+ cells were purified magnetically from the buffy coats of healthy controls. Genomic DNA was extracted with the Gentra Puregene Cell and Tissue kit and quantified on a Qubit 2.0 fluorometer. The immunoSEQ assay at survey resolution was used to sequence TCRbeta rearrangements from genomic DNA. In the authors' own workflow: A lowest detectable productive clonotype frequency of 2.59 x 10-5 was observed in the TCR sequencing data. Only productive TCRbeta rearrangements, defined as complete and in-frame sequences, were included in the analyses. Sample clonality was computed as Simpson clonality in the immunoSEQ Analyzer version 3.0. Based on frequency, clones were grouped as very rare, small, medium, large (1-20%) or hyperexpanded (>20%). OLGA 1.2.3 estimated generation probabilities, VDJtools produced V-gene circos plots, VDJdb was queried for specificities, and GLIPH identified CDR3 motifs. As stored in TCRdb, this immuneACCESS dataset retains in-frame rearrangements with V and J assigned. A fraction of the clones does not appear; measured against another copy, unresolved V genes explain less than half of the discrepancy, and the remainder lacks a known reason. Clone size and V and J calls were adopted from that table, with D and trimming inferred from the DNA. The sample has roughly 29,000 clones on record, about 69% of them singletons. 3% to 3.5% of the sample comes from the top ten.

The V end gives up 3 bases and the J end 6 bases, leaving 8 bases in the junction not matched to a gene. Reading the germline V gene gives CDR1 SGHTA and CDR2 FQGNSA. The CDR3 goes from the cysteine to the phenylalanine over 15 residues. Only CDR3 DNA remains: 45 bases, in frame from the first base. What was sequenced was CD4+ T cells from blood buffy coats. The receptor was isolated from a human donor in good health. The sequence links TRBV7-2 to TRBJ1-2, with TRBD1 identical over 9 junction bases. The base sequence is TGTGCCAGCAGCTTTGGACAGGGGTTATTCGATGGCTACACCTTC. It is translated as CASSFGQGLFDGYTF. Supplemented by the reference TRBV7-2 and TRBJ1-2 proteins around the CDR3, the complete variable domain is GAGVSQSPSNKVTEKGKDVELRCDPISGHTALYWYRQSLGQGLEFLIYFQGNSAPDKSGLPSDRFSAERTGGSVSTLTIQRTQQEDSAVYLCASSFGQGLFDGYTFGSGTRLTVV.